The text below deals with one T cell receptor beta chain. What antigen it recognizes has not been identified. No quality values exist for individual bases; no much larger clone is one base distant. The method was 5' RACE. Reads for this sample came from an Illumina HiSeq 2500. A second PCR of about 6 to 12 cycles was run with a J-beta primer mix and a sample-barcoded 5' primer. A unique molecular identifier was introduced onto each TCR beta cDNA molecule by a template-switch 5' adaptor carrying 12 random nucleotides. Each sample yielded at least 3 million CDR3-containing paired-end reads. All of the RNA was converted into first-strand cDNA using the Mint cDNA synthesis kit, with a TRBC-specific oligonucleotide serving as the primer. After uracil-DNA glycosylase treatment, a first 18-cycle PCR used universal primers M1SS and BC2_uni_R on all cDNA. From the authors' description of their analysis: Each sample was normalized by randomly selecting 1 million high-quality reads, each carrying a distinct molecular identifier. Reads sharing molecular identifiers were discarded rather than binned into consensus sequences. MiTCR, run with a Q25 quality threshold and the strictest error-elimination algorithm, handled CDR3 identification, clonotype clustering and error correction. A nonparametric unseen species model with Euler transformation was used to estimate a lower bound on total TCR beta diversity. In-frame beta chains were kept once TCRdb had trimmed the public reads at Q25 with fastp and called clones with MiXCR. Entries that share a CDR3 protein sequence are merged under the most common genes and DNA. The V and J calls, along with clone size, are taken from TCRdb and not from the paper's own processing. Present in this sample are about 1.6 million distinct CDR3 sequences, 30% to 35% of which were seen just once. The ten biggest clones cover 11% of the sample.

For this chain, trimming is 2 bases at the V end and 8 bases at the J end, and the number of junction bases without a gene match is 8. Taken from cysteine to phenylalanine, the CDR3 has 15 residues. CDR3 DNA only is kept here, 45 bases in frame from base 1. CDR1 SGHTA and CDR2 FQGNSA are derived from the germline V gene. Systemically healthy Caucasian individuals from Russia, 35 to 50 in total and aged about 6 to 100 years, were included as donors. Around 10 milliliters of peripheral blood were drawn from each donor into EDTA-treated Vacutainer tubes. Ficoll-Paque density-gradient centrifugation was used to isolate PBMCs, with at least 6 million per sample. Total RNA was extracted from PBMCs with Trizol reagent, with at least 5 micrograms obtained per sample. For every donor, flow cytometry on a PBMC aliquot measured the percentage of naive CD45RAhigh/CD27high T cells. The data were taken from a study of blood T cells in healthy people across ages (dated by TCRdb to 2015 to 2017). Study-wide context: In model experiments, template switching captured roughly one uniquely barcoded TCR beta cDNA molecule for every two T cells. To avoid experimental bias, donors of different ages were distributed randomly across sequencing lanes. Donors were grouped into four age groups: young (average roughly 16 years), middle-aged (around 39), aged (roughly 62) and long-lived (roughly 80). Two additional independent replicas of 1 million unique cDNA reads from the same blood draw were analyzed for two donors (one aged 18 to 30 and one aged 80 or older). The study measured age-related changes in TCR beta repertoire diversity using deep sequencing normalized with unique cDNA molecular identifiers.

What the research found in general, with its limitations: Observed TCR beta diversity per million T cells fell roughly linearly with age, and a significant reduction was already apparent by age approximately 40. Conclusive comparison of naive and antigen-experienced compartments was prevented by the profiling of bulk unsorted PBMCs. Estimates of total diversity based on one million sequenced T cells were regarded as lower bounds and as underestimates. There was a strong correlation between observed TCR beta diversity and the percentage of naive T cells measured by flow cytometry. Donor CMV infection status was unknown, potentially confounding age-related changes in expanded clonotypes. Compared with the aged group, more naive CD4+ T cells, fewer expanded clones and increased TCR diversity were shown by the long-lived group, suggesting age selection.

This receptor chain uses TRBV7-2 and TRBJ2-1; 8 middle bases align to TRBD1. The clonotype was recovered from a woman under 40 in good health. The sample consisted of blood. The DNA sequence is given as TGTGCCAGCAGCTTATTGGGAACAGGGGGTTATGAGCAGTTCTTC. This codes for CASSLLGTGGYEQFF.